This is a list of T cell receptor beta chains from one sample in a study of control samples from healthy donors and cancer patients. Using immunoSEQ multiplex PCR, the repertoire was profiled, and TCRdb retains in-frame clones only, with some absent. The table shows about 94,000 clones, with approximately 90% occurring only once. The sample taken for sequencing was blood. These receptors came from a woman between 18 and 29 years old in good health. The CDR3 runs from the conserved cysteine through the conserved F or W. The order of the fields is CDR3 protein, V gene, J gene.

CASSFTAWGEAFF	TRBV5-6	TRBJ1-1
CASSFQAHYGYTF	TRBV6-5	TRBJ1-2
CASSQDRDSTDTQYF	TRBV4-1	TRBJ2-3
CASIMNTEAFF	TRBV12-3/TRBV12-4	TRBJ1-1
CAENVGDGNTEAFF	TRBV27	TRBJ1-1
CASSQDGPFSGEAFF	TRBV3-1/TRBV3-2	TRBJ1-1
CASSLTQPPYEQYF	TRBV7-3	TRBJ2-7
CASSQGTIKGTQYF	TRBV3-1/TRBV3-2	TRBJ2-3
CASSQEWDRDGYTF	TRBV4-2	TRBJ1-2
CASSKRGPYNEQFF	TRBV11-2	TRBJ2-1
CASSFMGLVYEQYF	TRBV7-8	TRBJ2-7
CASSSSSGATERFF	TRBV5-1	TRBJ2-1
CASSIGGGLDAGLDGYTF	TRBV19	TRBJ1-2
CASSSRGGADTQYF	TRBV5-8	TRBJ2-3
CASSQDNPPAPPLYGYTF	TRBV3-1/TRBV3-2	TRBJ1-2
CASSLREGGYEQYF	TRBV6-5	TRBJ2-7
CASPPYGQSSYNEQFF	TRBV19	TRBJ2-1
CASTPGFLLNNYGYTF	TRBV5-1	TRBJ1-2
CASRRAGANNEQFF	TRBV7-9	TRBJ2-1
CASSYGIAQHF	TRBV28	TRBJ1-5
CASSRQGSYEQYF	TRBV2	TRBJ2-7
CASSQETGAMNTEAFF	TRBV4-2	TRBJ1-1
CASSYQGAGYGYTF	TRBV27	TRBJ1-2
CASTDRVGTEAFF	TRBV19	TRBJ1-1
CASTRQVNEKLFF	TRBV12-3/TRBV12-4	TRBJ1-4
CSVDRPPGLRYF	TRBV29-1	TRBJ2-7
CASSPGGAGNTIYF	TRBV18	TRBJ1-3
CASSLGRSSYNEQFF	TRBV27	TRBJ2-1
CASSPSAGSNYEQYF	TRBV18	TRBJ2-7
CASSLGYEKLFF	TRBV28	TRBJ1-4
CASSSPFGEAFF	TRBV11-2	TRBJ1-1
CASSFIRGNTEAFF	TRBV28	TRBJ1-1